Each of the 27 T cell receptor beta chains below was sequenced from the same sample in a study of T cell clonality in common variable immunodeficiency. Overall study results and limits: Reportedly, TCR beta sequences from common variable immunodeficiency showed fewer deletions and N-nucleotide insertions.

Measured with immunoSEQ multiplex PCR; TCRdb has only the in-frame clones, and not every one. Listed for the sample are about 26,000 clones, none seen a single time. These TCRs are of unknown antigen specificity. Sequenced: peripheral blood mononuclear cells. The source of these receptors is a human donor with common variable immunodeficiency.

This clone was found a few times. The sequenced fragment ends 3 residues before the CDR3 boundary, so the rest is inferred from the germline J gene. The rearrangement joins TRBV2 to TRBJ2-5; 8 nucleotides align to TRBD2. The CDR3 runs to 13 residues. Germline values: CDR1 SNHLY, CDR2 FYNNEI. Germline trimming cut 6 bases from V and 3 bases from J; bases unmatched to any gene: 3. CDR3 DNA (partial): TGTGCCAGCAGGAGTAGCGGGAAAGAGACC. As protein: CASRSSGKET. The complete CDR3 sequence is CASRSSGKETQYF.

This clone was seen at least ten times. The read ends 3 residues early relative to the CDR3; the germline J gene fills the gap. This specimen includes other DNA sequences encoding the same CDR3. This chain uses TRBV19 with TRBJ1-3; TRBD1 is a possible D gene (6 bases). In germline, CDR1 is LNHDA, CDR2 SQIVND (reference sequence). The CDR3 loop spans 13 amino acids. The V and J ends lost 5 bases and 2 bases respectively, with 7 bases between them. The covered CDR3 bases are TGTGCCAGTAGTCAGGGGACTGGAAACACC. It is translated as CASSQGTGNT. The entire CDR3 is CASSQGTGNTIYF.

This clone came up a few times. Mismatch with germline at one junction end may stem from a read error. The read ends 3 residues shy of where the CDR3 ends; the end is completed using the germline J gene. This chain uses TRBV7-9 with TRBJ1-6; 7 bases align to TRBD1. From germline, CDR1 is SEHNR and CDR2 FQNEAQ (reference sequence). The CDR3 contains 15 residues. CDR3 in amino acids: CASSLGQGNKSPLHF. The DNA read from the CDR3 is TGTGCCAGCAGCTTAGGACAGGGAAATAAGTCACCC.

A remark on this clone: Coverage ceases 3 residues before the CDR3 finishes, and the germline J gene fills in the end. V and J are TRBV2 and TRBJ2-7; TRBD1 might be the D (6 bases). Looked up from germline, CDR1 is SNHLY and CDR2 is FYNNEI. V dropped 6 bases and J dropped 2 bases, with 17 bases sitting between them. The length of the CDR3 is 15 residues. The CDR3 loop reads CASSKLQGPTYEQYF. CDR3 DNA (partial): TGTGCCAGCAGCAAGTTACAGGGACCAACCTACGAG.

This clone was observed many times. The read falls 3 residues short of the CDR3 end, and the missing part is taken from the germline J gene. The gene calls are TRBV29-1 and TRBJ2-7, with D perhaps matching TRBD1 (5 bases). Trimming removed 4 bases from V and 1 base from J, with 8 bases in between. This CDR3 comprises 12 residues. Germline CDR1 SQVTM, CDR2 ANQGSEA. The CDR3 here is CSVASGSYEQYF. The CDR3 DNA, read in part, is TGCAGCGTTGCTTCAGGGTCCTACGAG.

This clone was detected ten times or more. Read sequence stops 3 residues before the CDR3 end, and the germline J gene provides the missing end. The chain is built from TRBV18 and TRBJ1-4; D remains ambiguous. Germline V gene data show CDR1 as KGHSH and CDR2 as LQKENI. Trimming took off 4 bases at V and 0 bases at J, with 12 bases between the two ends. CDR3 length: 16 residues. CDR3 sequence: CASSRDMAATNEKLFF. Incomplete CDR3 DNA: TGTGCCAGCTCACGTGACATGGCTGCAACTAATGAAAAA.

There are many counts of this clone. The DNA ends 3 residues before the CDR3 does, and the rest of the CDR3 is filled in from the germline J gene. The chain is built from TRBV18 and TRBJ2-1; perhaps TRBD1 as D (6 bases). The V gene's germline CDR1 is KGHSH and CDR2 LQKENI. The CDR3 length is 15 residues. V was cut by 3 bases and J by 4 bases, with 13 bases left in between. The covered CDR3 bases are TGTGCCAGCTCACCCCAGGGGTATAGTTACAATGAG. As protein: CASSPQGYSYNE. The whole CDR3 protein reads CASSPQGYSYNEQFF.

For this clone: The read finishes 3 residues shy of the CDR3 end, and the germline J gene is used to complete it. The J gene is TRBJ2-7, the V gene TRBV14; TRBD1 agrees at 10 bases. Germline CDR1 and CDR2: SGHDN and FVKESK. This CDR3 contains 14 residues. Losses at the gene ends were 4 bases for V and 2 bases for J; bases not matched to a gene: 2. The CDR3 reads CASSPGTGAYEQYF. Incomplete CDR3 DNA: TGTGCCAGCAGCCCCGGGACAGGGGCCTACGAG.

This clone was picked up many times. The read is 3 residues too short to cover the CDR3 end, so that end is filled in from the germline J gene. V is TRBV18 and J is TRBJ1-1; weak D call: TRBD1 (6 bases). Germline CDR1 reads KGHSH; CDR2 reads LQKENI. The length of the CDR3 is 13 residues. Trimming took 3 bases from V and 3 from J, leaving 8 bases between them. The CDR3 loop reads CASSPNRDTEAFF. The CDR3 DNA, read in part, is TGTGCCAGCTCACCGAACAGGGACACTGAA.

This clone was counted only a few times. The CDR3 end lies 3 residues beyond the end of the read and is filled in from the germline J gene. The rearrangement joins TRBV20-1 to TRBJ2-7; the D gene is possibly TRBD1 (5 bases). The CDR3 length is 14 residues. Deletions cut 6 bases from V and 6 bases from J, with 21 bases between. Per germline, CDR1 DFQATT and CDR2 SNEGSKA (reference sequence). Incomplete CDR3 DNA: TGCAGTGCCTTGGAGTTCAGGGAACGCTCCGAG. The encoded protein is CSALEFRERSE. The CDR3, in full, reads CSALEFRERSEQYF.

This clone was seen many times. Read sequence stops 3 residues before the CDR3 end, and the germline J gene provides the missing end. V usage is TRBV7-9 and J usage is TRBJ1-1; D not certain. The V gene lost 5 bases and the J gene lost 5 bases, with 18 bases spanning the gap. The CDR3 consists of 15 residues. CDR1 and CDR2 from the germline V gene are SEHNR and FQNEAQ (reference sequence). The CDR3 reads CASSQPRVVPTEAFF. The CDR3 bases that were read are TGTGCCAGCAGCCAACCACGGGTGGTTCCGACTGAA.

This clone was counted many times. CDR3 bases read: TGCAGTGCTACCCACCAAACTAGGTCCCAAGAGACC. Encoded protein: CSATHQTRSQET. The entire CDR3 reads CSATHQTRSQETQYF. This chain links TRBV20-1 with TRBJ2-5, with TRBD2 as a possible D gene (5 bases). Coverage ceases 3 residues before the CDR3 finishes, and the germline J gene fills in the end. In germline, CDR1 is DFQATT, CDR2 SNEGSKA (reference sequence). CDR3 length: 15 residues. The V and J ends lost 4 bases and 1 base respectively, with 16 bases between them.

This clone occurred a few times. The part of the CDR3 DNA that was read is TGTGCCAGTAGTGACACGACGAAACGGAGCACTGAA. Protein sequence: CASSDTTKRSTE. The full CDR3 is CASSDTTKRSTEAFF. V usage is TRBV19 and J usage is TRBJ1-1; D gene ambiguous. The observed sequence ends 3 residues before the CDR3 terminus, with the missing tail filled in from the germline J gene. The CDR3 has 15 residues. Trimming took 5 bases from V and 4 from J, leaving 17 bases between them. Germline values: CDR1 LNHDA, CDR2 SQIVND (reference sequence).

The sample holds many counts of this clone. The read stops 3 residues short of the end of the CDR3; the missing end is completed from the germline J gene. The chain couples TRBV18 to TRBJ2-5; no firm D call. CDR3 length equals 15 residues. V lost 4 bases to trimming and J lost 3 bases, with 15 bases between them. Germline CDR1 is KGHSH and CDR2 is LQKENI. The CDR3 DNA, read in part, is TGTGCCAGCTCACTCGCATCCGGTGCTAAAGAGACC. It specifies CASSLASGAKET. The whole CDR3 reads CASSLASGAKETQYF.

This clone was picked up many times. The CDR3 goes on 3 residues after the read ends, and that part is filled in from the germline J gene. V and J are TRBV20-1 and TRBJ2-3, with D unclear. Germline V gene lookup returns CDR1 DFQATT and CDR2 SNEGSKA (reference sequence). The ends were cut back, 0 bases at V and 2 bases at J, with 15 bases in the middle. There are 16 residues in the CDR3. The CDR3: CSARDTTPKDTDTQYF. CDR3 DNA (partial): TGCAGTGCTAGAGATACGACACCGAAGGACACAGATACG.

Details on this clone: The read comes to an end 3 residues before the CDR3 does, leaving the germline J gene to fill in the end. The J gene is TRBJ2-7, the V gene TRBV7-2; 9 nucleotides line up with TRBD1. The CDR3 runs 14 residues. CDR1 and CDR2 from the germline V gene are SGHTA and FQGNSA. J was trimmed by 5 bases and V by 1 base; bases with no gene match: 3. The chain's CDR3 is CASSLGGTGNEQYF. The DNA read from the CDR3 is TGTGCCAGCAGCTTAGGTGGGACAGGGAACGAG.

This clone has a count of ten or more. The read ends 3 residues before the CDR3 terminus; that terminus is restored from the germline J gene. The chain carries TRBV7-3 and TRBJ2-2, with 11 nucleotides matching TRBD2. CDR1 is SGHTA, CDR2 FQGTGA, per germline. The CDR3 totals 16 residues. The ends lost 5 bases at V and 4 bases at J; junction bases unmatched: 6. The sequenced part of the CDR3 DNA is TGTGCCAGCAGCGACTCAGGACTAGCGGGCACCGGGGAG. It codes for CASSDSGLAGTGE. The entire CDR3 reads CASSDSGLAGTGELFF.

This clone came up many times. The CDR3 reads CASRPLRVNTEAFF. CDR3 bases read: TGTGCCAGTAGACCCTTGAGGGTGAACACTGAA. The chain carries TRBV19 and TRBJ1-1; D not resolved. The missing CDR3 end, 3 residues past where the read stops, is filled in from the germline J gene. CDR1 is LNHDA, CDR2 SQIVND, per germline (reference sequence). The CDR3 sequence is 14 residues long. The V gene lost 6 bases and the J gene lost 0 bases, with 11 bases spanning the gap. Combining the CDR3 with reference TRBV19 and TRBJ1-1 gives the whole variable domain DGGITQSPKYLFRKEGQNVTLSCEQNLNHDAMYWYRQDPGQGLRLIYYSQIVNDFQKGDIAEGYSVSREKKESFPLTVTSAQKNPTAFYLCASRPLRVNTEAFFGQGTRLTVV.

There are many counts of this clone. A junction end diverges from the germline sequence, so it may reflect a read error. The CDR3: CARSAGEPGETQYF. The covered CDR3 bases are TGCGCCAGGAGTGCAGGGGAACCAGGAGAGACC. The chain has TRBV10-1 and TRBJ2-5; perhaps TRBD1 as D (6 bases). The observed sequence ends 3 residues before the CDR3 terminus, with the missing tail filled in from the germline J gene. The V gene's germline CDR1 is WNHNN and CDR2 SYGVQD (reference sequence). CDR3 size: 14 residues.

About this clone itself: The observed sequence ends 3 residues before the CDR3 terminus, with the missing tail filled in from the germline J gene. The chain has TRBV16 and TRBJ1-6; D uncertain. CDR3 length: 19 residues. Trimming pared 2 bases from V and 0 bases from J, leaving 17 bases between. The germline CDR1 and CDR2 sequences are KGHSY and FQNENV. The DNA read from the CDR3 is TGTGCCAGCAGCCAAACATGGCCACCCTTGAGCTCCTATAATTCACCC. Protein product: CASSQTWPPLSSYNSP. The entire CDR3 is CASSQTWPPLSSYNSPLHF.

This clone was seen ten or more times. With the read ending 3 residues before the CDR3 end, the germline J gene is used to fill in that end. The chain joins TRBV18 to TRBJ1-1; maybe TRBD1 (6 bases). The V end lost 2 bases, the J end lost 4 bases, and 8 bases lay between the germline ends. CDR1 and CDR2 (germline): KGHSH, LQKENI. The CDR3 consists of 13 residues. The CDR3 is CASSPGGTTEAFF. Incomplete CDR3 DNA: TGTGCCAGCTCACCAGGGGGCACCACTGAA. The entire variable domain, with the rest obtained from reference TRBV18 and TRBJ1-1, is as follows: NAGVMQNPRHLVRRRGQEARLRCSPMKGHSHVYWYRQLPEEGLKFMVYLQKENIIDESGMPKERFSAEFPKEGPSILRIQQVVRGDSAAYFCASSPGGTTEAFFGQGTRLTVV.

There are many counts of this clone. The sequenced fragment ends 3 residues before the CDR3 boundary, so the rest is inferred from the germline J gene. The V gene is TRBV5-4, the J gene TRBJ2-1; tentatively, D is TRBD1 (6 bases). Germline CDR1 and CDR2: SGHNT and YYREEE (reference sequence). V lost 3 bases and J lost 2, with 15 bases in between. There are 16 residues in the CDR3. CDR3 region: CASSSSWTEPYNEQFF. The covered CDR3 bases are TGTGCCAGCAGCTCAAGCTGGACAGAACCCTACAATGAG.

This clone came up many times. The read is 3 residues too short to cover the CDR3 end, so that end is filled in from the germline J gene. This chain uses TRBV5-1 with TRBJ2-5; TRBD2 matches at 9 bases. Germline CDR1 is SGHRS and CDR2 is YFSETQ. The junction had 7 bases not matched to a gene; V was cut back by 0 bases and J by 4 bases. The CDR3 has 16 amino acids. The CDR3 spells CASSLGAGGPRETQYF. The part of the CDR3 DNA that was read is TGCGCCAGCAGCTTGGGCGCGGGGGGGCCCAGAGAGACC.

This clone was observed many times. The sequenced fragment ends 3 residues before the CDR3 boundary, so the rest is inferred from the germline J gene. The chain has TRBV7-9 and TRBJ2-4; D is possibly TRBD1 (7 bases). The germline V gene has CDR1 SEHNR and CDR2 FQNEAQ (reference sequence). Trimming removed 5 bases from V and 9 bases from J, with 14 bases in between. The CDR3 consists of 13 residues. The CDR3 is CASSGRGEGIQYF. The DNA read from the CDR3 is TGTGCCAGCAGCGGCAGGGGGGAAGGCATT.

This clone occurred a few times. The CDR3 is cut off 3 residues early in the read; its end comes from the germline J gene. The chain links TRBV5-1 to TRBJ1-6; TRBD1 matches 8 bases. CDR1 and CDR2 from the germline V gene are SGHRS and YFSETQ. The V and J ends lost 4 bases and 12 bases, in that order; junction bases with no gene match: 12. CDR3 length: 15 amino acids. CDR3 bases read: TGCGCCAGCAGCGGATCCGGGACAGGAGGCGGACCC. This sequence encodes CASSGSGTGGGP. The CDR3 in full is CASSGSGTGGGPLHF. The entire variable domain, with the rest obtained from reference TRBV5-1 and TRBJ1-6, is as follows: KAGVTQTPRYLIKTRGQQVTLSCSPISGHRSVSWYQQTPGQGLQFLFEYFSETQRNKGNFPGRFSGRQFSNSRSEMNVSTLELGDSALYLCASSGSGTGGGPLHFGNGTRLTVT.

This clone was picked up many times. The CDR3 end lies 3 residues beyond the end of the read and is filled in from the germline J gene. V gene TRBV19 combines with J gene TRBJ2-5; TRBD2 matches 7 bases. Germline loops: CDR1 LNHDA, CDR2 SQIVND (reference sequence). V shed 4 bases, J shed 5 bases, and the junction held 4 bases outside the gene matches. The CDR3 is made up of 13 amino acids. The CDR3 here is CASSSGSWETQYF. CDR3 DNA, as far as it was read: TGTGCCAGTAGTAGCGGGAGTTGGGAGACC.

This clone was counted ten times or more. The CDR3 goes on 3 residues after the read ends, and that part is filled in from the germline J gene. The genes are TRBV23-1 and TRBJ1-5; D remains ambiguous. TRBV23-1 carries the ORF label, with uncertain function. V lost 7 bases, J lost 2 bases, and 18 bases lay in between. This CDR3 contains 16 residues. CDR3 residues: CASTSPRGRRNQPQHF. The part of the CDR3 DNA that was read is TGCGCCAGCACCTCCCCTCGCGGCCGCCGCAATCAGCCC.